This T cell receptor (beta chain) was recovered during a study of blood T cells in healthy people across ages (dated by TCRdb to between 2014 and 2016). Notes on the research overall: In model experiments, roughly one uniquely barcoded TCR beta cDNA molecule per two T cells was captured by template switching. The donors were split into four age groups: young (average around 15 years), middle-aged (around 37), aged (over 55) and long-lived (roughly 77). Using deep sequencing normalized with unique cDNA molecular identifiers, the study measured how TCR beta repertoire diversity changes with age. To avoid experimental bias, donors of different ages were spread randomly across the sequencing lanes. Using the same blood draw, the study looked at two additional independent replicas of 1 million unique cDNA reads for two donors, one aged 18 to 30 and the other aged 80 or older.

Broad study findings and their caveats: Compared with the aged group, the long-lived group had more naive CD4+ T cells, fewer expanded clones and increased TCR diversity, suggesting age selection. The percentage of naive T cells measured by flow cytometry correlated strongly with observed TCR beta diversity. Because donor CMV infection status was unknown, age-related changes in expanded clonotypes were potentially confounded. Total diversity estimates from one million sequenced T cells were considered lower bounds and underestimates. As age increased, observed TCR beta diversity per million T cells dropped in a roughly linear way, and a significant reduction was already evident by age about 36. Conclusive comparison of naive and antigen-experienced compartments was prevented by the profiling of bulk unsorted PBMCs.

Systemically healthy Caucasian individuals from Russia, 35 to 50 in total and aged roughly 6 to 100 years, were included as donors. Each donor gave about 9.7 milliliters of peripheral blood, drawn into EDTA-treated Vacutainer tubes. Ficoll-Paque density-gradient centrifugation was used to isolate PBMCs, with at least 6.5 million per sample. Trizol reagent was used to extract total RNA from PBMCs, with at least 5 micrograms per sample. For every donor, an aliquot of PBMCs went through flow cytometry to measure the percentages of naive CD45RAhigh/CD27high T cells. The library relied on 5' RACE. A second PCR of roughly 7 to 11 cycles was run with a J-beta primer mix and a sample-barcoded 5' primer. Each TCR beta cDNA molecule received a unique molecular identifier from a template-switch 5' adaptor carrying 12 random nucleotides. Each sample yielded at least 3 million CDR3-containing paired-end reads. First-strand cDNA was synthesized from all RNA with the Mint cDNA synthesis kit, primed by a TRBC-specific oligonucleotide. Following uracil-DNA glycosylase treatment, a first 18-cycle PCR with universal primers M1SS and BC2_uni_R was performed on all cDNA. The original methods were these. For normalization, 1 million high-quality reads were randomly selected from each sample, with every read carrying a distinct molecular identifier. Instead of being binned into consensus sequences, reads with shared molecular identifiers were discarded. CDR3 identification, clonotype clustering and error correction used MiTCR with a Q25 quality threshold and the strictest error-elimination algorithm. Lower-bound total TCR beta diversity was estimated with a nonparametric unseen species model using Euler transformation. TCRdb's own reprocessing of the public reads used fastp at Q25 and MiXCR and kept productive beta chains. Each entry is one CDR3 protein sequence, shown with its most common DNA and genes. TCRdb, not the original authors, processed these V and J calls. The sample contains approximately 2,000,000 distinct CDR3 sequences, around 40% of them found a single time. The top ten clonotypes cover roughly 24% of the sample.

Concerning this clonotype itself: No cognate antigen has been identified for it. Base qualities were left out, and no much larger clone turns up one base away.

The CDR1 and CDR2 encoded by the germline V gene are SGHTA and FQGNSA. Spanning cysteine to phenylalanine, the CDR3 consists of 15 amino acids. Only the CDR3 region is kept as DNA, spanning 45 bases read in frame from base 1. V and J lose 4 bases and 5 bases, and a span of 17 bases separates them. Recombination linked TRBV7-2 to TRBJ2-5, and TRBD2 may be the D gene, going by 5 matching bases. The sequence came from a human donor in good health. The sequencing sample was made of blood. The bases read TGTGCCAGCAGCTCGGACTCCTCAGTTTGGGAGACCCAGTACTTC. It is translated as CASSSDSSVWETQYF.